The 8 T cell receptor beta chains below were found in one sample sequenced in a study of T cells in localized non-small cell lung cancer. Clones were sequenced by immunoSEQ multiplex PCR, and TCRdb holds only the in-frame ones, with some missing. The sample carries 20,000 to 30,000 clones, around 85% recorded once. The sequenced sample was peripheral blood, obtained before any cancer treatment. The source of these receptors is a man aged 40 to 75 with stage III squamous cell lung carcinoma.

This clone was recorded a few times. V usage is TRBV11-2 and J usage is TRBJ1-6; no definite D call. The germline CDR1 and CDR2 sequences are SGHAT and FQNNGV. The V gene lost 1 base and the J gene lost 13 bases, with 11 bases spanning the gap. This CDR3 is built from 13 residues. The CDR3 here is CASSLAVGRPLHF. DNA of the CDR3: TGTGCCAGCAGCTTAGCTGTGGGGAGGCCCCTCCACTTT.

The V gene is TRBV19, the J gene TRBJ1-5, with a possible D match to TRBD1 (6 bases). Germline-derived CDR1 and CDR2 are LNHDA and SQIVND (reference sequence). The CDR3 is 14 residues long. V was shortened by 5 bases and J by 5 bases, with 13 bases between the two germline ends. CDR3 sequence reads: CASSPDRNDQPQHF. The DNA of the CDR3 is TGTGCCAGTAGTCCCGACAGGAATGATCAGCCCCAGCATTTT. The full variable domain, its missing parts supplied by reference TRBV19 and TRBJ1-5, is DGGITQSPKYLFRKEGQNVTLSCEQNLNHDAMYWYRQDPGQGLRLIYYSQIVNDFQKGDIAEGYSVSREKKESFPLTVTSAQKNPTAFYLCASSPDRNDQPQHFGDGTRLSIL.

The genes are TRBV5-1 and TRBJ1-3; D perhaps matches TRBD1 (5 bases). Trimming removed 1 base at V and 7 bases at J, with 9 bases between. The CDR3 contains 13 residues. Germline assignment: CDR1 SGHRS and CDR2 YFSETQ. The CDR3 loop reads CASSLNSGNTIYF. The CDR3 DNA reads as TGCGCCAGCAGCTTGAACTCAGGGAACACCATATATTTT.

The chain carries TRBV5-6 and TRBJ1-1; the D is unclear. The V and J ends lost 4 bases and 1 base respectively, with 14 bases between them. The CDR3 runs 15 residues. Germline-derived CDR1 and CDR2 are SGHDT and YYEEEE. In DNA, the CDR3 is TGTGCCAGCAGCGGGCCCCCTCGGACGAACACTGAAGCTTTCTTT. It is translated as CASSGPPRTNTEAFF.

The V gene is TRBV28, the J gene TRBJ2-1; D is unresolved. Trimming took off 5 bases at V and 8 bases at J, with 13 bases between the two ends. This CDR3 contains 13 residues. CDR1 is MDHEN and CDR2 is SYDVKM in the germline V gene. For the CDR3, the DNA is TGTGCCAGCAGTCATACAAATGGGGATGAGCAGTTCTTC. It yields the protein CASSHTNGDEQFF. The variable domain in full, with the rest retrieved from reference TRBV28 and TRBJ2-1, is DVKVTQSSRYLVKRTGEKVFLECVQDMDHENMFWYRQDPGLGLRLIYFSYDVKMKEKGDIPEGYSVSREKKERFSLILESASTNQTSMYLCASSHTNGDEQFFGPGTRLTVL.

The genes are TRBV9 and TRBJ2-7; TRBD2 matches 9 bases. The V gene's germline CDR1 is SGDLS and CDR2 YYNGEE. The CDR3 totals 14 residues. With 3 bases clipped from V and 4 bases from J, the junction kept 5 bases outside the gene matches. The CDR3 here is CASSGSGRTYEQYF. In DNA form, the CDR3 reads TGTGCCAGCAGCGGTAGCGGGAGAACATACGAGCAGTACTTC.

The chain links TRBV7-9 to TRBJ2-5; D is unresolved. Germline CDR1 reads SEHNR; CDR2 reads FQNEAQ (reference sequence). The CDR3 sequence is 13 residues long. The ends were cut back, 5 bases at V and 5 bases at J, with 12 bases in the middle. CDR3 residues: CASSPDFLETQYF. In DNA, the CDR3 is TGTGCCAGCAGCCCCGATTTTTTGGAGACCCAGTACTTC.

The chain uses TRBV6-5 and TRBJ2-3; the D is unclear. V was shortened by 7 bases and J by 2 bases, with 4 bases between the two germline ends. Germline V gene sequence: CDR1 MNHEY, CDR2 SVGAGI. The CDR3 sequence is 11 residues long. The CDR3 here is CASMATDTQYF. CDR3 nucleotides: TGTGCCAGCATGGCCACAGATACGCAGTATTTT.